The T cell receptor (beta chain) under discussion was sequenced for a study of Ad26.COV2.S vaccination and SARS-CoV-2 variants. The overall study: A COV1001 Ad26.COV2.S trial-arm participant provided the sample.

Comment on this clone: Its antigen is as yet unknown.

This CDR3 has 17 amino acids. The V gene end was trimmed by 2 bases and the J gene end by 3 bases; junction bases not matched to a gene: 11. Germline values: CDR1 MNHEY, CDR2 SMNVEV (reference sequence). Clones were read by immunoSEQ multiplex PCR, and TCRdb kept only the in-frame ones, dropping some. The sample contains some 340,000 clones, about 86% of which appear only once. Study findings and constraints: Breadth measured for non-spike TCRs was similar across vaccine and placebo recipients.

Stated treatment: 19 received Ad26.COV2.S at low or high dose, single or two shots; roughly five received placebo; per-sample allocation not given. At day 63 after the first vaccine or placebo injection, samples were drawn. An Ad26 vector carrying the Wuhan-strain SARS-CoV-2 spike served as the vaccine. The chain is built from TRBV27 and TRBJ2-7; the match to TRBD2 covers 9 bases. Sequencing was performed on peripheral blood, taken in a trial of Ad26.COV2.S vaccine versus placebo. The source is a person aged 18 to 59 who received the Ad26.COV2.S COVID-19 vaccine or a placebo. In nucleotides, the CDR3 is TGTGCCAGCAGTTTAGGGAACGGCGGGGGGGGCATCTACGAGCAGTACTTC. The encoded protein is CASSLGNGGGGIYEQYF.